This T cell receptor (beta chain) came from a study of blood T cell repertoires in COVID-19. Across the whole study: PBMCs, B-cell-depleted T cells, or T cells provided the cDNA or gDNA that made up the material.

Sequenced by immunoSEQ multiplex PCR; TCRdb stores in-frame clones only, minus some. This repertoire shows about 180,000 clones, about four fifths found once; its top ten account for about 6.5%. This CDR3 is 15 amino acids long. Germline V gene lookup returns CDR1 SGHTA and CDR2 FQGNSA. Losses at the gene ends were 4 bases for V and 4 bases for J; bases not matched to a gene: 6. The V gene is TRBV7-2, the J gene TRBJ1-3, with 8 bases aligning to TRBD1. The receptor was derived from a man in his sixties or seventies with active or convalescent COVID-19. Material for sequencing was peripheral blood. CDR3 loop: CASSSDRVRGNTIYF. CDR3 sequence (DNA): TGTGCCAGCAGCTCGGACAGGGTGAGGGGAAACACCATATATTTT.